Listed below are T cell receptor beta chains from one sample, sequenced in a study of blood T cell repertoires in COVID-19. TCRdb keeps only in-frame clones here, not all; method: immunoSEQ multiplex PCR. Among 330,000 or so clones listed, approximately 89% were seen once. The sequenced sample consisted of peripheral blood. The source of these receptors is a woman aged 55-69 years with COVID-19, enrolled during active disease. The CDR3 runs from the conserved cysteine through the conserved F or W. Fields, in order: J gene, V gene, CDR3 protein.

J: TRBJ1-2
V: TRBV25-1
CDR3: CASSESPYPPTF

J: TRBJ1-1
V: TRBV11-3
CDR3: CASSLGTGETEAFF

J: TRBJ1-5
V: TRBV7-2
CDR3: CASSLGLVPNQPQHF

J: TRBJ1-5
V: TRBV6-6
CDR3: CASSYSLTDNQPQHF

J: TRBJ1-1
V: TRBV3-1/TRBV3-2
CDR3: CASAGGDWTGAFF

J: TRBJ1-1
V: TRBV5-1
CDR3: CASGSGTGGTEAFF

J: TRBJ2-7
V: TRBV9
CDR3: CASSADPRETYEQYF

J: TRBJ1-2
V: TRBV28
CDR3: CASSPRMRGYTF

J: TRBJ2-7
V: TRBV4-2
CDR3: CASRSGGSSYEQYF

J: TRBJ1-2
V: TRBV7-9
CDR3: CASSLVVGADYGYTF

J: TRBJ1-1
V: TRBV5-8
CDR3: CASSSAGTEAFF

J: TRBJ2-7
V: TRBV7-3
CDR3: CASSLTRDRVHEQYF

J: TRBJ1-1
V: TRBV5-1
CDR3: CASSLERVTEAFF

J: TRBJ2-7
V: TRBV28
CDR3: CASRGTGTGSYEQYF

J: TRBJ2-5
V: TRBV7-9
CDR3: CASNRVQETQYF